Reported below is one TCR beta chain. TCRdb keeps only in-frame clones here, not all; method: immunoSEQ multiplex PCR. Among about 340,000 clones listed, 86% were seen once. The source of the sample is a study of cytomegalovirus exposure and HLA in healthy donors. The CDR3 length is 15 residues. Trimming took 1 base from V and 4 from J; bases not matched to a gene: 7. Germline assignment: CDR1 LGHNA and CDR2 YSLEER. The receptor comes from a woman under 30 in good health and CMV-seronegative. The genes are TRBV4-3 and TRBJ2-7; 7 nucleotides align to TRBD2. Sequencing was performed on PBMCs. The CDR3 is CASSQVFSGTYEQYF. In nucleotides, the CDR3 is TGCGCCAGCAGCCAAGTTTTCAGCGGGACGTACGAGCAGTACTTC.